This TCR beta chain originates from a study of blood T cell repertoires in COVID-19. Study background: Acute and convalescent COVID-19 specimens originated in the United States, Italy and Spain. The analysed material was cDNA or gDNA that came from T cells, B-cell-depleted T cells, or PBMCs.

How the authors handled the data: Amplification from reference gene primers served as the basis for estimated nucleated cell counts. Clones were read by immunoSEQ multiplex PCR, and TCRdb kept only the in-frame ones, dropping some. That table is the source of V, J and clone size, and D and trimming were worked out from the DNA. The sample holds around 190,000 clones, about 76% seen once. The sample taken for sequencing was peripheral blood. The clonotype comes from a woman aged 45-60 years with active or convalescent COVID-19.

Here the CDR3 reads CASSLAGGNQGGYGYTF. The CDR3 coding sequence is TGTGCCAGCAGCTTAGCAGGAGGGAACCAGGGGGGCTATGGCTACACCTTC. The V gene is TRBV7-9, the J gene TRBJ1-2; 7 bases are shared with TRBD1. The CDR3 runs to 17 residues. Germline CDR1 reads SEHNR; CDR2 reads FQNEAQ (reference sequence). The ends lost 0 bases at V and 4 bases at J; junction bases unmatched: 11.